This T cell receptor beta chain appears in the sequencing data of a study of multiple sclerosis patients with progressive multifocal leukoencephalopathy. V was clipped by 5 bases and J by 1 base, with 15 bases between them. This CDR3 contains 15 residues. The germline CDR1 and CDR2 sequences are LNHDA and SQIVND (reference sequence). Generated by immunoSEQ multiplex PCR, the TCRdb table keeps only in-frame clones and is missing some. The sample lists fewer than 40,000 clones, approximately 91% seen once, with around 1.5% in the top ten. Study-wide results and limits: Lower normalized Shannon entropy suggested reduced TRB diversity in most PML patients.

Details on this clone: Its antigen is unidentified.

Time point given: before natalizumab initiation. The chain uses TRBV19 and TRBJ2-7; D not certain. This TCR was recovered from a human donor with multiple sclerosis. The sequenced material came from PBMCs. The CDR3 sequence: CASSRAGQGSYEQYF. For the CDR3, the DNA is TGTGCCAGTAGTCGGGCAGGCCAAGGTTCCTACGAGCAGTACTTC.